A selection of T cell receptor beta chains follows, all from one sample in a study of T-cell reconstitution after alpha-beta-depleted transplantation in children. Using its own MiXCR run on the PCR reads, TCRdb lists one record per CDR3 protein. The sample lists 250,000 to 400,000 distinct CDR3 sequences, 23% occurring once. The sequencing used PBMCs, mostly from graft donor cells, collected 180 days after TCRalphabeta/CD19-depleted stem cell transplant. The receptors shown here come from a male patient under 18 who had a stem cell transplant for acute lymphoblastic leukemia, so the T cells may come from the graft donor. CDR3s include the opening cysteine and the closing phenylalanine or tryptophan. D genes are given only for firm matches. Size tells how often a clone was seen (once, few, many) or the class of an expanded clone, and some rows leave it out.

clone_size,j_call,v_call,d_call,cdr3_nt,cdr3_aa
few,TRBJ1-1,TRBV6-1,.,TGTGCCAGCAGTGACACAGGAAGAGGATATAGGGACACTGAAGCTTTCTTT,CASSDTGRGYRDTEAFF
.,TRBJ1-3,TRBV15,TRBD1,TGTGCCACCAGCCTTAACAGGGGGCACGGAAACACCATATATTTT,CATSLNRGHGNTIYF
few,TRBJ2-6,TRBV4-2,.,TGTGCCAGCAGCCGCGCTAGCGAGGTCTCTGGGGCCAACGTCCTGACTTTC,CASSRASEVSGANVLTF
many,TRBJ2-1,TRBV5-1,.,TGCGCCAGCAGCTTGGTTGCTTCACTCTACAATGAGCAGTTCTTC,CASSLVASLYNEQFF
few,TRBJ2-7,TRBV5-6,.,TGTGCCAGCAGCCCCAGCGGCCCCAGGAACTACGAGCAGTACTTC,CASSPSGPRNYEQYF
.,TRBJ2-3,TRBV20-1,TRBD1,TGCAGTGCTCCCACAGGGGGGCCAGATACGCAGTATTTT,CSAPTGGPDTQYF
.,TRBJ2-7,TRBV20-1,TRBD2,TGCAGTGCTAGAGCGAAACACCAGAGCGGGGGGCCCTACGAGCAGTACTTC,CSARAKHQSGGPYEQYF
few,TRBJ2-1,TRBV10-3,TRBD2,TGTGCCAGCATCGCCGCTAGCGGGGGGTACAATGAGCAGTTCTTC,CASIAASGGYNEQFF
few,TRBJ2-1,TRBV5-1,.,TGCGCCAGCAGAGAATGGAGGTCCCCAAAAAACAATGAGCAGTTCTTC,CASREWRSPKNNEQFF
few,TRBJ1-2,TRBV12-3/TRBV12-4,.,TGTGCCAGCAGTCCCACCCGCTATGGCTACACCTTC,CASSPTRYGYTF
.,TRBJ2-7,TRBV28,.,TGTGCCAGCAGTTTATGGACGGACCAGCAGTACTTC,CASSLWTDQQYF
.,TRBJ2-3,TRBV29-1,TRBD2,TGCAGCGTTGTGAACGGGAGGATGACAGATACGCAGTATTTT,CSVVNGRMTDTQYF
few,TRBJ1-1,TRBV25-1,.,TGTGCCAGCAGTGATCGGGGGTGGACTGAAGCTTTCTTT,CASSDRGWTEAFF
.,TRBJ1-2,TRBV20-1,.,TGCAGTGCTAGCCCCTTAGGAGGCTACACCTTC,CSASPLGGYTF
.,TRBJ2-3,TRBV5-1,.,TGCGCCAGCAGCTTAGGACAGACCACAGATACGCAGTATTTT,CASSLGQTTDTQYF
.,TRBJ2-3,TRBV5-1,TRBD2,TGCGCCAGCAGCAGTAGGGGACTAAACACAGATACGCAGTATTTT,CASSSRGLNTDTQYF
few,TRBJ2-1,TRBV5-1,TRBD2,TGCGCCAGCAGCCACCGCGGAGGCGGGAGGGGAGGGTCCTACAATGAGCAGTTCTTC,CASSHRGGGRGGSYNEQFF
.,TRBJ2-3,TRBV5-1,TRBD2,TGCGCCAGCAGCTTGGTGCTCCCTCGACTAGCGGAGTCAGATACGCAGTATTTT,CASSLVLPRLAESDTQYF
.,TRBJ2-3,TRBV4-2,.,TGTGCCAGCAGCCAACCAGCGGTCGACTTCACAGATACGCAGTATTTT,CASSQPAVDFTDTQYF
.,TRBJ2-7,TRBV6-6,TRBD2,TGTGCCAGCAGGGGGACTAGCTTACACGAGCAGTACTTC,CASRGTSLHEQYF
.,TRBJ1-1,TRBV12-3/TRBV12-4,.,TGTGCCAGCAGTTTTGGGGTTTTTGAAGCTTTCTTT,CASSFGVFEAFF
few,TRBJ2-1,TRBV9,.,TGTGCCAGCAGCGTAGGGACCGGTGAGCAGTTCTTC,CASSVGTGEQFF
.,TRBJ1-2,TRBV7-9,.,TGTGCCAGCAGCTTAACGGGGGGGCTAGACTATGGCTACACCTTC,CASSLTGGLDYGYTF
few,TRBJ2-1,TRBV20-1,.,TGCAGTGCCCCTCAAGGGCTACCCTACAATGAGCAGTTCTTC,CSAPQGLPYNEQFF
.,TRBJ2-7,TRBV14,.,TGTGCCAGCAGCCAATGGACAGTGGGGGGCTACGAGCAGTACTTC,CASSQWTVGGYEQYF
few,TRBJ2-3,TRBV5-1,.,TGCGCCAGCAGCTCGGACGTTAATACAGATACGCAGTATTTT,CASSSDVNTDTQYF
.,TRBJ1-1,TRBV7-9,.,TGTGCCAGCAGCTTAGCGTGGGCAGAAAACACTGAAGCTTTCTTT,CASSLAWAENTEAFF
few,TRBJ1-1,TRBV12-3/TRBV12-4,.,TGTGCCAGCAGTTTGGACGTACAAGCTTTCTTT,CASSLDVQAFF
many,TRBJ2-7,TRBV2,.,TGTGCCAGCAGTGCAAACTACGAGCAGTACTTC,CASSANYEQYF
few,TRBJ1-3,TRBV27,.,TGTGCCAGCAGTTTCGGATTAACTGGAAACACCATATATTTT,CASSFGLTGNTIYF
few,TRBJ2-7,TRBV7-9,TRBD2,TGTGCCAGCAGCCCCTGGGGGGGAACCTACGAGCAGTACTTC,CASSPWGGTYEQYF
few,TRBJ2-7,TRBV9,.,TGTGCCAGCAGCGTAGCCGGAATTTCTTCCTACGAGCAGTACTTC,CASSVAGISSYEQYF
.,TRBJ2-1,TRBV7-3,.,TGTGCCAGCAGGCAAGCGGGCGGGAATGAGCAGTTCTTC,CASRQAGGNEQFF
few,TRBJ1-6,TRBV5-6,.,TGTGCCAGCAGCCTGCCTTATGTCTACGGCCTCCACTTT,CASSLPYVYGLHF
few,TRBJ2-7,TRBV4-1,TRBD2,TGCGCCAGCAGCCAAGAAGGGAGCGGGGGGTTCTCCTACGAGCAGTACTTC,CASSQEGSGGFSYEQYF
.,TRBJ2-1,TRBV7-6,TRBD2,TGTGCCAGCAGCTTAGAAGCGGGAGGGCCTAGCGAGCAGTTCTTC,CASSLEAGGPSEQFF
.,TRBJ2-7,TRBV20-1,TRBD2,TGCAGTGCTGGGGGGACTAACCCTTACGAGCAGTACTTC,CSAGGTNPYEQYF
.,TRBJ1-5,TRBV7-8,TRBD1,TGTGCCAGCAGCTTAGCGAGGACAGGGTACTTTCAGCCCCAGCATTTT,CASSLARTGYFQPQHF
.,TRBJ2-1,TRBV11-2,.,TGTGCCAGCAGCTTAGATAGGGGTGATGAGCAGTTATTC,CASSLDRGDEQLF
few,TRBJ2-1,TRBV6-1,TRBD2,TGTGCCAGCAGCAGTAGCGGGAGAGGATCCAATGAGCAGTTCTTC,CASSSSGRGSNEQFF
few,TRBJ2-5,TRBV29-1,.,TGCAGCGTTGATAAGGGATGGGACCAAGAGACCCAGTACTTC,CSVDKGWDQETQYF
.,TRBJ2-7,TRBV3-1,.,TGTGCCAGCAGCCAAGAAAAGCTGGTGGGGCGCTACGAGCAGTACTTC,CASSQEKLVGRYEQYF
few,TRBJ2-3,TRBV7-9,.,TGTGCCAGCAGCTTACCCAGGACAGATACGCAGTATTTT,CASSLPRTDTQYF
few,TRBJ2-7,TRBV3-1,TRBD1,TGTGCCAGCAGTCGACAGGGATCTTCCTACGAGCAGTACTTC,CASSRQGSSYEQYF
.,TRBJ1-5,TRBV7-9,.,TGTGCCAGCAGCCCACACACGTACTCTAATCAGCCCCAGCATTTT,CASSPHTYSNQPQHF
few,TRBJ1-4,TRBV7-8,.,TGTGCCAGCAGCCCAACCCCGAATCAGGAAAAACTGTTTTTT,CASSPTPNQEKLFF
many,TRBJ1-5,TRBV7-9,.,TGTGCCAGCAGCCTAGGTACGGGGAATCAGCCCCAGCATTTT,CASSLGTGNQPQHF
.,TRBJ2-1,TRBV12-3/TRBV12-4,TRBD1,TGTGCCAGCAGCGACAGGGGTCGGGGTAAGGATGAGCAGTTCTTC,CASSDRGRGKDEQFF
few,TRBJ1-5,TRBV5-6,.,TGTGCCAGCAGCTTGTTGGCAGGGGTACAGCCCCAGCATTTT,CASSLLAGVQPQHF
few,TRBJ2-1,TRBV12-3/TRBV12-4,TRBD2,TGTGCCACCCTGACTAGCGGGAGTGGCAGGCACTCCTACAATGAGCAGTTCTTC,CATLTSGSGRHSYNEQFF
few,TRBJ2-3,TRBV25-1,TRBD2,TGTGCCAGCAGTGGATGGGAGGGCCGAAGCACAGATACGCAGTATTTT,CASSGWEGRSTDTQYF
.,TRBJ2-7,TRBV2,TRBD2,TGTGCCAGCAGGGAAGGACAAGGGAGGACTAGCGGCAGCGGCTACGAGCAGTACTTC,CASREGQGRTSGSGYEQYF
few,TRBJ1-2,TRBV6-5,.,TGTGCCAGCAGTTACCAGGGCCTGAGGGATGGCTACACCTTC,CASSYQGLRDGYTF